This T cell receptor (beta chain) appears in the sequencing data of a study of CD8+ T cells in alopecia areata. Study in general: Tofacitinib was taken orally by treated patients, and the dose was 5 to 10 mg twice daily.

This clone was found a few times. Reverse transcribed after extraction, RNA yielded cDNA as the sequencing template. Here immunoSEQ multiplex PCR was the method, and the copy in TCRdb shows in-frame clones only, minus some. The sample has about 200,000 clones, roughly 70% seen once. Treatment of the sample: oral pan-JAK inhibitor, 5-10 mg twice daily. This specimen was CD4+ T cells sorted from blood, taken around week 49, from a patient treated with tofacitinib. The receptor's source is a human donor with alopecia areata.

CDR3 sequence reads: CASSGTTGYTGELFF. CDR3 bases: TGTGCCAGCAGTGGCACCACAGGGTACACCGGGGAGCTGTTTTTT. The rearrangement links TRBV2 to TRBJ2-2; tentative D call: TRBD1 (6 bases). V was shortened by 4 bases and J by 3 bases, with 12 bases between the two germline ends. CDR1 and CDR2 (germline): SNHLY, FYNNEI. This CDR3 has 15 amino acids.